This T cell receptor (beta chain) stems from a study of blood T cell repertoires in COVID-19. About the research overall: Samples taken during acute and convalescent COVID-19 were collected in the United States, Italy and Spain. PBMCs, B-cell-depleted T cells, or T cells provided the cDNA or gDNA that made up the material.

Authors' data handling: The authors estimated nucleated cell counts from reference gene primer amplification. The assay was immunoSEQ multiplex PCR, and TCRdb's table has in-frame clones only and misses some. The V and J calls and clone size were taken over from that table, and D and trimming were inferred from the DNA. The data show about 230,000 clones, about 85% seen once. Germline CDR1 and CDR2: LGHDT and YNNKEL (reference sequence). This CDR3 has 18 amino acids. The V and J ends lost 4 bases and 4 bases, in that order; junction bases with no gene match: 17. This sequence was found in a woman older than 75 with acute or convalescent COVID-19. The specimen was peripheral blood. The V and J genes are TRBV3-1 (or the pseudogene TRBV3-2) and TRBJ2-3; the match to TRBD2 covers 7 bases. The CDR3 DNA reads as TGTGCCAGCAGCCTGGGGCACACCGGGACTATACGAGCAGATACGCAGTATTTT. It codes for CASSLGHTGTIRADTQYF.